This T cell receptor beta chain originates from a study of cytomegalovirus exposure and HLA in healthy donors. Use of 60 Vbeta and 13 Jbeta primers characterized the PCR. The data were produced by immunoSEQ multiplex PCR, yet TCRdb's version contains in-frame clones alone and is incomplete. The table includes about 150,000 clones, approximately 79% detected once. The sequenced sample was PBMCs. The receptor's source is a male donor in good health and CMV-seronegative.

The CDR3 DNA follows: TGTGCCAGCAGACAGGGACAGCAAGAGACCCAGTACTTC. Its protein is CASRQGQQETQYF. This chain links TRBV5-4 with TRBJ2-5; 7 bases align to TRBD1. The trim removed 5 bases at V and 2 bases at J, leaving 3 bases unmatched. CDR1 SGHNT and CDR2 YYREEE come from the germline V gene (reference sequence). There are 13 residues in the CDR3.